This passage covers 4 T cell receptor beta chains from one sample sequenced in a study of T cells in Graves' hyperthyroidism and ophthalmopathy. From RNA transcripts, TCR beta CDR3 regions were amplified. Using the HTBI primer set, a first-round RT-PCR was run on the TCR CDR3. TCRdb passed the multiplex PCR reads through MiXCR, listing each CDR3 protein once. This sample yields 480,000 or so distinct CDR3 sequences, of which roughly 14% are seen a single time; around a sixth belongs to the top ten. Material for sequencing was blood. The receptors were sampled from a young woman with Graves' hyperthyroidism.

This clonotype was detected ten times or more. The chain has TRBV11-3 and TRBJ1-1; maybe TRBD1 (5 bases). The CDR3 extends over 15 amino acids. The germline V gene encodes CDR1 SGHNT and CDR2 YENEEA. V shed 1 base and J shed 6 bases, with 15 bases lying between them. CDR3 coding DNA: TGTGCCAGCAGCTTAGGTCAGAGGGGTAAGGCTGAAGCTTTCTTT. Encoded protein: CASSLGQRGKAEAFF.

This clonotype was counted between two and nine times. The CDR3 region is CASSRDTGYTEAFF. CDR3 DNA sequence: TGTGCCAGCAGTAGAGATACAGGGTACACTGAAGCTTTCTTT. The V gene is TRBV7-9, the J gene TRBJ1-1; TRBD1 might be the D (6 bases). V was pared by 6 bases and J by 3 bases, with 14 bases between. This CDR3 has 14 amino acids. The germline CDR1 and CDR2 sequences are SEHNR and FQNEAQ (reference sequence).

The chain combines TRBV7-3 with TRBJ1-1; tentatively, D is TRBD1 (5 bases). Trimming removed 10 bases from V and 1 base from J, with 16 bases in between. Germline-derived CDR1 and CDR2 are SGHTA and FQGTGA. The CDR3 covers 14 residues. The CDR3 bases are TGTGCCACCGCTTCTGGGGCAGGGAACACTGAAGCTTTCTTT. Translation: CATASGAGNTEAFF.

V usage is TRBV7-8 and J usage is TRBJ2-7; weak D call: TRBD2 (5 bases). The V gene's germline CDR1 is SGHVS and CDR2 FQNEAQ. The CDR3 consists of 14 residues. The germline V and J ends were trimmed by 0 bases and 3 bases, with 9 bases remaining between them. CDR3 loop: CASSLATDFYEQYF. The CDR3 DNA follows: TGTGCCAGCAGCTTAGCGACGGACTTCTACGAGCAGTACTTC.